This record covers a single T cell receptor (beta chain). The sample comes from a study of blood T cell repertoires in COVID-19. Study details: The United States, Italy and Spain were the sources of the acute and convalescent COVID-19 samples. T cells, B-cell-depleted T cells, or PBMCs supplied cDNA or gDNA.

Sequencing used immunoSEQ multiplex PCR; TCRdb keeps in-frame clones, though not all of them. This table holds about 36,000 clones, more than 60% found once. Germline loops: CDR1 LNHDA, CDR2 SQIVND (reference sequence). The trim removed 6 bases at V and 10 bases at J, leaving 3 bases unmatched. The CDR3 totals 13 residues. This chain joins TRBV19 and TRBJ1-6; 10 bases align to TRBD1. The sequenced material came from peripheral blood. This receptor was taken from a man in his 60s with active COVID-19. CDR3 nucleotides: TGTGCCAGTAGATTGGACAGGGGGTCACCCCTCCACTTT. Amino acid sequence: CASRLDRGSPLHF.